The 15 T cell receptor beta chains given below trace back to one sample, sequenced in a study of shared clonotypes between healthy human individuals. Sequenced by immunoSEQ multiplex PCR; TCRdb stores in-frame clones only, minus some. The sample lists around 1,900,000 clones, 85% to 95% occurring once. Terminally differentiated effector memory CD45RA+ cells were excluded by CCR7 positive selection of CD45RO-negative cells. The sequenced sample was naive CD8+ T cells from PBMCs. The receptor set was obtained from a man aged 18-30 years in good health. Some clones in this sample may be carry-over from other donors' samples.

The chain joins TRBV4-2 to TRBJ2-5, with 15 bases identical to TRBD2. This CDR3 has 18 amino acids. With 2 bases clipped from V and 4 bases from J, the junction kept 8 bases outside the gene matches. From germline, CDR1 is LGHNA and CDR2 YNFKEQ. The CDR3 is CASSQNYGGLAGGETQYF. The CDR3 DNA is TGTGCCAGCAGCCAAAACTATGGGGGACTAGCGGGAGGAGAGACCCAGTACTTC.

J is TRBJ2-7 and V is TRBV27; 7 nucleotides align to TRBD1. V dropped 5 bases and J dropped 6; count of bases not matched to a gene: 13. There are 15 residues in the CDR3. Germline CDR1 reads MNHEY; CDR2 reads SMNVEV (reference sequence). CDR3 sequence reads: CASSTQTGLRGEQYF. The CDR3 coding sequence is TGTGCCAGCAGTACCCAGACAGGGCTTCGGGGCGAGCAGTACTTC.

In this sample, this clone turned up once. Other DNA sequences in the sample encode the same CDR3. The V and J genes are TRBV7-9 and TRBJ1-2; 12 bases agree with TRBD1. The germline gives CDR1 SEHNR, CDR2 FQNEAQ (reference sequence). Trimming cost V 4 bases and J 7 bases; bases outside gene matches: 4. This CDR3 has 14 amino acids. The CDR3 here is CASSWGQGASGYTF. The CDR3 nucleotides are TGTGCCAGCAGCTGGGGACAGGGGGCGAGTGGCTACACCTTC.

This chain uses TRBV27 with TRBJ2-7, with D tentatively TRBD1 (5 bases). The CDR3 loop spans 15 amino acids. V was trimmed by 3 bases and J by 0 bases, leaving 12 bases between them. Germline CDR1 reads MNHEY; CDR2 reads SMNVEV (reference sequence). The CDR3 nucleotides are TGTGCCAGCAGTTTCAGGGCAGTCTTCTCCTACGAGCAGTACTTC. Translation: CASSFRAVFSYEQYF.

This clone was recorded once. The chain employs TRBV11-2 and TRBJ1-5; no firm D call. V was trimmed by 1 base and J by 6 bases, leaving 10 bases between them. Germline V lookup: CDR1 SGHAT, CDR2 FQNNGV. The CDR3 totals 14 residues. This chain's CDR3 is CASSLGGYGQPQHF. Written as DNA, the CDR3 is TGTGCCAGCAGCTTAGGCGGGTATGGTCAGCCCCAGCATTTT. The whole variable domain, remainder taken from reference TRBV11-2 and TRBJ1-5, is EAGVAQSPRYKIIEKRQSVAFWCNPISGHATLYWYQQILGQGPKLLIQFQNNGVVDDSQLPKDRFSAERLKGVDSTLKIQPAKLEDSAVYLCASSLGGYGQPQHFGDGTRLSIL.

This clone was detected only once. The rearrangement uses TRBV7-2 and TRBJ1-2, with D unresolved. V lost 3 bases, J lost 2 bases, and 7 bases lay in between. Looked up from germline, CDR1 is SGHTA and CDR2 is FQGNSA. This CDR3 region has 13 residues. The CDR3 reads CASSFPRNYGYTF. Here the CDR3 DNA reads TGTGCCAGCAGCTTCCCCAGAAACTATGGCTACACCTTC.

V is TRBV30 and J is TRBJ1-5; the D is unclear. The V gene lost 0 bases and the J gene lost 0 bases, with 9 bases spanning the gap. The CDR3 runs 15 residues. Looked up from germline, CDR1 is GTSNPN and CDR2 is SVGIG (reference sequence). Here the CDR3 DNA reads TGTGCCTGGAGTGTCGGGATACTTAGCAATCAGCCCCAGCATTTT. It specifies CAWSVGILSNQPQHF.

This clone was detected once. The chain has TRBV6-1 and TRBJ1-1; no firm D call. The CDR3 totals 15 residues. Germline CDR1 is MNHNS and CDR2 is SASEGT. The germline V and J ends were trimmed by 2 bases and 0 bases, with 10 bases remaining between them. The CDR3 bases are TGTGCCAGCAGTGAAACCACCAGAGTGAACACTGAAGCTTTCTTT. Amino acids: CASSETTRVNTEAFF.

The V and J genes are TRBV27 and TRBJ2-2; D possibly corresponds to TRBD2 (6 bases). This CDR3 comprises 17 residues. Germline lookup yields CDR1 MNHEY and CDR2 SMNVEV (reference sequence). With 0 bases removed from V and 5 bases from J, the gap between germline ends came to 16 bases. The CDR3 here is CASSLSVLGGRTGELFF. CDR3 DNA sequence: TGTGCCAGCAGTTTATCGGTGCTGGGAGGTCGAACCGGGGAGCTGTTTTTT.

For the CDR3, the DNA is TGTGCCAGCAAAATACAGGGAGCGAACACTGAAGCTTTCTTT. Its protein is CASKIQGANTEAFF. The rearrangement joins TRBV27 to TRBJ1-1, with D tentatively TRBD1 (6 bases). The CDR3 length is 14 residues. Deletions cut 7 bases from V and 1 base from J, with 13 bases between. Germline CDR1 MNHEY, CDR2 SMNVEV (reference sequence).

V and J are TRBV9 and TRBJ2-1; 7 bases agree with TRBD2. The V segment lost 2 bases and the J segment 5 bases; nucleotides outside the gene matches: 13. The CDR3 extends over 17 amino acids. Germline V gives CDR1 SGDLS, CDR2 YYNGEE. CDR3 bases: TGTGCCAGCAGCGTCACGGGGAGGGACTACCAAAACAATGAGCAGTTCTTC. Encoded protein: CASSVTGRDYQNNEQFF.

The rearrangement uses TRBV7-2 and TRBJ2-7; D could derive from TRBD1 or TRBD2 (7 bases each). V lost 5 bases, J lost 2 bases, and 19 bases lay in between. The CDR3 spans 16 residues. CDR1 and CDR2 (germline): SGHTA, FQGNSA. The CDR3 sequence is CASSPPGQGGAYEQYF. CDR3 bases: TGTGCCAGCAGCCCCCCCGGGCAGGGGGGGGCCTACGAGCAGTACTTC.

The chain carries TRBV13 and TRBJ2-4, with D unclear. The CDR3 is made up of 13 amino acids. V dropped 8 bases and J dropped 3 bases, with 11 bases sitting between them. Germline values: CDR1 PRHDT, CDR2 FYEKMQ (reference sequence). The CDR3 loop reads CASGIGGKNIQYF. CDR3 nucleotide sequence: TGTGCCAGCGGGATCGGCGGCAAAAACATTCAGTACTTC.

This chain uses TRBV5-6 with TRBJ1-1; D is undetermined. The CDR3 extends over 14 amino acids. In germline, CDR1 is SGHDT, CDR2 YYEEEE. V was trimmed by 1 base and J by 0 bases, leaving 7 bases between them. DNA of the CDR3: TGTGCCAGCAGCTTGATGGAGCTGAACACTGAAGCTTTCTTT. Amino acids: CASSLMELNTEAFF.

This chain uses TRBV5-8 with TRBJ2-1; no clear D. The V end lost 0 bases, the J end lost 9 bases, and 10 bases lay between the germline ends. This CDR3 is built from 13 residues. Germline values: CDR1 SGHTS, CDR2 YDEGEE. The CDR3 reads CASSLARRSEQFF. DNA of the CDR3: TGTGCCAGCAGCTTGGCGCGCCGTAGTGAGCAGTTCTTC. The variable domain in full, with the rest retrieved from reference TRBV5-8 and TRBJ2-1, is EAGVTQSPTHLIKTRGQQATLRCSPISGHTSVYWYQQALGLGLQFLLWYDEGEERNRGNFPPRFSGRQFPNYSSELNVNALELEDSALYLCASSLARRSEQFFGPGTRLTVL.